The T cell receptor beta chain under discussion was sequenced for a study of molecular identifiers for immune sequencing clone quantification. TCRdb recomputed calls from the PCR reads with MiXCR, one row per CDR3 protein. The sample lists about 510,000 distinct CDR3 sequences, 25% seen once, with over 0.6% in the top ten. The J segment lost 3 bases and the V segment lost 3 bases, leaving 5 bases of the junction unmatched. The CDR3 runs to 15 residues. Germline CDR1 MNHEY, CDR2 SMNVEV (reference sequence). This clonotype has a handful of counts. The receptor was isolated from a human donor in good health. Some libraries in this study had Jurkat cell RNA spiked in. The sample was naive CD8+ T cells from blood, with Jurkat cell RNA spiked in. Subset described: FACS-sorted CD8+CD4-CCR7+CD45RA+ naive T cells. The J gene is TRBJ2-7, the V gene TRBV27, with 10 bases identical to TRBD1. The CDR3 DNA reads TGTGCCAGCAGTTTGAAGGGGACAGGGGTCTACGAGCAGTACTTC. Translating gives CASSLKGTGVYEQYF.